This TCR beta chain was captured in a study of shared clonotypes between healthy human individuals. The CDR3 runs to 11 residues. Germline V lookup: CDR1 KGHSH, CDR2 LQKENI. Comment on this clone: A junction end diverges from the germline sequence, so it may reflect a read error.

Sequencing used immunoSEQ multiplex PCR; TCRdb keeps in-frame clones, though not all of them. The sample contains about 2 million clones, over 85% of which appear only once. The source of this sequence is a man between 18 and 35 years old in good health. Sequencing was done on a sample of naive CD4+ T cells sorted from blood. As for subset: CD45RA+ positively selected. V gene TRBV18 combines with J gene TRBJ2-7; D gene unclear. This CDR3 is CASSPGHGQHF. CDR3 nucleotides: TGTGCCAGCTCACCAGGTCACGGTCAGCACTTC.